This T cell receptor (beta chain) was captured in a study of cytomegalovirus exposure and HLA in healthy donors. V lost 6 bases and J 0 bases, leaving 9 bases between the germline ends. There are 14 residues in the CDR3. Germline values: CDR1 LNHDA, CDR2 SQIVND (reference sequence). Concerning this clone itself: Its matching antigen is unknown. Other DNA sequences within the sample encode an identical CDR3.

The study ran its PCR with 60 Vbeta and 13 Jbeta primers. This table comes from immunoSEQ multiplex PCR, and its TCRdb copy is limited to in-frame clones, with some not included. The data show about 230,000 clones, around 83% seen once. General study points: The productive fraction for most TCR beta V segments was about 87% or about 30% in an earlier analysis.

This receptor was obtained from a girl aged 2 to 10 in good health and CMV-seronegative. The sequenced sample was PBMCs. The chain carries TRBV19 and TRBJ1-5; no firm D call. CDR3 nucleotide sequence: TGTGCCAGTAGGCTGCGGCGTAGCAATCAGCCCCAGCATTTT. Translation gives CASRLRRSNQPQHF.